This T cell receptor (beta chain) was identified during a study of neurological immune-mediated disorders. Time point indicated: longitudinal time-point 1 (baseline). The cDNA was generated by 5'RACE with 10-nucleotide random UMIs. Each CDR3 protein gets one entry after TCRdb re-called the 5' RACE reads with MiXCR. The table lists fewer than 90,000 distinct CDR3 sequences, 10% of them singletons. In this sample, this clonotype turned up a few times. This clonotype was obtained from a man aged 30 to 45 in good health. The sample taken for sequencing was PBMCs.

The CDR3 sequence: CASSLAGVGSYNSPLHF. In nucleotides, the CDR3 is TGCGCCAGCAGCTTGGCCGGGGTTGGCTCCTATAATTCACCCCTCCACTTT. J is TRBJ1-6 and V is TRBV5-1; D gene unclear. There are 17 residues in the CDR3. The germline V gene encodes CDR1 SGHRS and CDR2 YFSETQ. V lost 0 bases and J lost 0, with 10 bases in between.